The sequence of this T cell receptor (beta chain) was determined in a study of regulatory T cells in long-lasting Graves disease. Whole-study findings and limits: Persistent Graves' cases showed lower TCR diversity than newly diagnosed cases.

Building of the TCR beta libraries involved iRepertoire HTBI primers and Arm-PCR of CDR3 regions. Via MiXCR, TCRdb re-called the multiplex PCR reads, giving one row per CDR3 protein. The sample holds 350,000 to 500,000 distinct CDR3 sequences, around 15% seen once. V was pared by 4 bases and J by 8 bases, with 3 bases of the junction left unmatched. The germline CDR1 and CDR2 sequences are SNHLY and FYNNEI. The length of the CDR3 is 14 residues. This clonotype was observed at least ten times. Its antigen remains unknown. The sample's time point: newly diagnosed GD, antithyroid drugs for less than 3 months. RNA from PBMCs was the source of the TCR library. This same sample was also part of a study on T cells in Graves' hyperthyroidism and ophthalmopathy.

The sequence was obtained from a woman in her forties or fifties with Graves disease. The sequenced sample was peripheral blood mononuclear cells (PBMCs), obtained at new diagnosis, from a patient treated with antithyroid drugs. The chain has TRBV2 and TRBJ2-1; 12 positions match TRBD2. CDR3 DNA: TGTGCCAGCAGTGGACTAGCGGGAGCGGATGAGCAGTTCTTC. It yields the protein CASSGLAGADEQFF.